This paragraph covers one T cell receptor (beta chain) sequence. Antigen unknown. The data are from a study of T cells in Graves' hyperthyroidism and ophthalmopathy. Study-wide findings and caveats: With a median lead of 6.5 months before onset, the model predicted ophthalmopathy. Researchers found most expanded thyroid clonotypes above 0.001 in blood as well.

V lost 4 bases, J lost 0 bases, and 15 bases lay in between. The CDR3 is 16 amino acids. CDR1 is MDHEN and CDR2 is SYDVKM in the germline V gene. Under 3 months was the duration of disease in ophthalmopathy patients, who also had a Clinical Activity Score of at least 3 and a NOSPECS grade of at least 4. RNA transcripts yielded amplified TCR beta CDR3 regions. First-round RT-PCR of the TCR CDR3 relied on the HTBI primer set. MiXCR was run by TCRdb on the multiplex PCR reads, yielding one entry per CDR3 protein. The sample shows about 600,000 distinct CDR3 sequences, around 14% of them seen only once. The TCR originated in a woman under 30 with Graves' ophthalmopathy. Sequenced sample: blood. The rearrangement joins TRBV28 to TRBJ1-1; D gene ambiguous. DNA of the CDR3: TGTGCCAGCAGTTCGCTAGGGAGGCAGTTGAACACTGAAGCTTTCTTT. Residues: CASSSLGRQLNTEAFF.